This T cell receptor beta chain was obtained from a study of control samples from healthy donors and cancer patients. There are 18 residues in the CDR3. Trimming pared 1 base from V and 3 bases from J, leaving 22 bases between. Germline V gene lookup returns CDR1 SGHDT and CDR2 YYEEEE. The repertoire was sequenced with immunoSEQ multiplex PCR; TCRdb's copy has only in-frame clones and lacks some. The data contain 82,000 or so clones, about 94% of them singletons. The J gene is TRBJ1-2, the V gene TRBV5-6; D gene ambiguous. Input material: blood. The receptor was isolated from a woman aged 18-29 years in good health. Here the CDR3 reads CASSLFRNGSTEHYGYTF. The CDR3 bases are TGTGCCAGCAGCTTGTTTCGGAACGGGTCGACGGAGCACTATGGCTACACCTTC.